Following are 28 T cell receptor beta chains from one sample sequenced in a study of shared clonotypes between healthy human individuals. Some clones are missing from TCRdb's copy, which holds only in-frame ones; the method was immunoSEQ multiplex PCR. The sample carries nearly 1 million clones, about 80% recorded once. The sequenced sample consisted of memory CD4+ T cells sorted from blood. Subset indicated: CD45RA-negative fraction. Source of these receptors: a man between 18 and 29 years old in good health.

The rearrangement links TRBV2 to TRBJ2-5; 12 bases are shared with TRBD1. The J segment lost 5 bases and the V segment lost 6 bases, leaving 7 bases of the junction unmatched. Germline V lookup: CDR1 SNHLY, CDR2 FYNNEI. The length of the CDR3 is 15 residues. The CDR3 bases are TGTGCCAGCAGACCCGGGACAGGGGGCATTGAGACCCAGTACTTC. Amino acid sequence: CASRPGTGGIETQYF.

The chain is built from TRBV6-1 and TRBJ1-5; tentatively, D is TRBD1 (5 bases). V lost 3 bases to trimming and J lost 3 bases, with 15 bases between them. This CDR3 region has 16 residues. Germline CDR1 MNHNS, CDR2 SASEGT. For the CDR3, the DNA is TGTGCCAGCAGTGATCCAGGGTATGGGGACAATCAGCCCCAGCATTTT. Amino acid sequence: CASSDPGYGDNQPQHF.

The CDR3: CASSEAKAGGNSPLHF. CDR3 bases: TGTGCCAGCAGTGAAGCCAAAGCTGGGGGGAATTCACCCCTCCACTTT. This chain connects TRBV2 to TRBJ1-6; possible D gene TRBD1, 5 bases. The CDR3 is made up of 16 amino acids. Trimming stripped 0 bases from V and 7 bases from J, with 13 bases between. In germline, CDR1 is SNHLY, CDR2 FYNNEI.

This clone was detected only a few times. V gene TRBV16 combines with J gene TRBJ2-7, with D hard to call. From germline, CDR1 is KGHSY and CDR2 FQNENV. The CDR3 has 13 amino acids. The V and J ends lost 1 base and 7 bases respectively, with 11 bases between them. CDR3 in DNA: TGTGCCAGCAGCCAATTTCAGGTTGGAGAGCAGTACTTC. This gives the protein CASSQFQVGEQYF. The entire variable domain, with the rest obtained from reference TRBV16 and TRBJ2-7, is as follows: GEEVAQTPKHLVRGEGQKAKLYCAPIKGHSYVFWYQQVLKNEFKFLISFQNENVFDETGMPKERFSAKCLPNSPCSLEIQATKLEDSAVYFCASSQFQVGEQYFGPGTRLTVT.

The J gene is TRBJ2-7, the V gene TRBV19, with a tentative D call TRBD1 (6 bases). Germline CDR1 and CDR2: LNHDA and SQIVND (reference sequence). Trimming removed 4 bases at V and 6 bases at J, with 13 bases between. There are 13 residues in the CDR3. The CDR3 reads CASSNNRALEQYF. CDR3 coding DNA: TGTGCCAGTAGTAATAACAGGGCCCTCGAGCAGTACTTC.

A remark on this clone: An end of the junction differs from the germline gene, which may be a read error. V gene TRBV7-7 combines with J gene TRBJ2-2, with D tentatively TRBD2 (5 bases). Germline CDR1 is SSHAT and CDR2 is FNYEAQ (reference sequence). CDR3 length: 13 residues. This chain's CDR3 is CASSRGLTGELFF. DNA of the CDR3: TGTGCTAGCAGCCGCGGACTTACCGGGGAGCTGTTTTTT.

This clone was seen just once. The V call is TRBV5-1, the J call TRBJ2-5; D uncertain. Trimming took off 2 bases at V and 1 base at J, with 9 bases between the two ends. CDR3 length equals 14 residues. Germline CDR1 reads SGHRS; CDR2 reads YFSETQ. The CDR3 loop is CASSLTVIQETQYF. DNA of the CDR3: TGCGCCAGCAGCTTAACAGTAATCCAAGAGACCCAGTACTTC.

This clone was found a few times. This sequence joins TRBV11-2 and TRBJ2-1; D might be TRBD1 or TRBD2, each matching 6 bases. In germline, CDR1 is SGHAT, CDR2 FQNNGV. CDR3 size: 17 residues. V lost 5 bases to trimming and J lost 10 bases, with 27 bases between them. The CDR3 sequence: CASSPSHGGGMPGEQFF. The CDR3 region has the DNA TGTGCCAGCAGCCCCTCCCATGGAGGGGGGATGCCAGGGGAGCAGTTCTTC.

The genes are TRBV28 and TRBJ2-4; D is perhaps TRBD1 (6 bases). V shed 2 bases and J shed 4 bases, with 15 bases lying between them. From germline, CDR1 is MDHEN and CDR2 SYDVKM. The length of the CDR3 is 16 residues. The CDR3 spells CASSLTDLGAKNIQYF. CDR3 nucleotide sequence: TGTGCCAGCAGTTTAACCGATCTGGGGGCAAAAAACATTCAGTACTTC.

This clone was observed a single time. This chain links TRBV5-1 with TRBJ1-4; 12 bases map to TRBD1. Trimming cost V 4 bases and J 8 bases; bases outside gene matches: 9. This CDR3 has 16 residues. From germline, CDR1 is SGHRS and CDR2 YFSETQ. CDR3 sequence reads: CASSAQPGQGAEKLFF. The CDR3 DNA follows: TGCGCCAGCAGCGCCCAGCCGGGACAGGGGGCGGAAAAACTGTTTTTT. Full variable domain (outside the CDR3, taken from reference TRBV5-1 and TRBJ1-4): KAGVTQTPRYLIKTRGQQVTLSCSPISGHRSVSWYQQTPGQGLQFLFEYFSETQRNKGNFPGRFSGRQFSNSRSEMNVSTLELGDSALYLCASSAQPGQGAEKLFFGSGTQLSVL.

Points on this clone: Other DNA sequences in this specimen translate into the identical CDR3. This sequence joins TRBV2 and TRBJ1-6; 7 positions match TRBD1. Germline-derived CDR1 and CDR2 are SNHLY and FYNNEI. The CDR3 contains 13 residues. V trimming: 6 bases; J trimming: 7 bases; junction bases outside the gene matches: 3. Here the CDR3 reads CASSGQENSPLHF. DNA for the CDR3: TGTGCCAGCAGCGGACAGGAAAATTCACCCCTCCACTTT.

This clone was seen a handful of times. The sample holds other DNA sequences that translate to the same CDR3. V gene TRBV10-1 combines with J gene TRBJ2-3, with TRBD1 matching 9 bases. Germline-derived CDR1 and CDR2 are WNHNN and SYGVQD (reference sequence). This CDR3 has 16 amino acids. J gave up 9 bases and V 0 bases, and 10 bases lay outside the gene matches. The CDR3 protein is CASSESGQGSGRTQYF. In DNA form, the CDR3 reads TGCGCCAGCAGTGAGTCGGGACAGGGATCAGGTCGGACGCAGTATTTT.

The V and J genes are TRBV5-3 and TRBJ2-1, with 8 bases fitting TRBD1. TRBV5-3 falls under the ORF class, with uncertain function. Trimming cost V 2 bases and J 7 bases; bases outside gene matches: 11. The CDR3 has 16 residues. Written as DNA, the CDR3 is TGTGCCAGAAGCTTATACAGGGGGTTTAAGGGGAATGAGCAGTTCTTC. Residues: CARSLYRGFKGNEQFF.

V is TRBV6-1 and J is TRBJ1-6; D unclear. The V gene lost 10 bases and the J gene lost 0 bases, with 13 bases spanning the gap. The germline CDR1 and CDR2 sequences are MNHNS and SASEGT. The CDR3 contains 15 residues. CDR3 DNA sequence: TGTGCCACCTCCCCCGGGATCTCCTATAATTCACCCCTCCACTTT. Amino acids: CATSPGISYNSPLHF.

The V call is TRBV5-1, the J call TRBJ2-7; TRBD2 agrees at 7 bases. The CDR3 covers 16 residues. CDR1 is SGHRS, CDR2 YFSETQ, per germline. With V trimmed by 4 bases and J by 2 bases, 12 bases remained unmatched. The CDR3 DNA follows: TGCGCCAGCAGCCCCGGGCCGAGCGGGGAAACCTACGAGCAGTACTTC. Translation: CASSPGPSGETYEQYF. The whole variable domain, remainder taken from reference TRBV5-1 and TRBJ2-7, is KAGVTQTPRYLIKTRGQQVTLSCSPISGHRSVSWYQQTPGQGLQFLFEYFSETQRNKGNFPGRFSGRQFSNSRSEMNVSTLELGDSALYLCASSPGPSGETYEQYFGPGTRLTVT.

This chain links TRBV30 with TRBJ2-7, with 8 bases identical to TRBD1. CDR1 and CDR2 from the germline V gene are GTSNPN and SVGIG (reference sequence). V was pared by 0 bases and J by 2 bases, with 3 bases of the junction left unmatched. The CDR3 has 14 amino acids. The CDR3 loop reads CAWSVPTGAYEQYF. The DNA for the CDR3 is TGTGCCTGGAGTGTACCGACAGGGGCCTACGAGCAGTACTTC.

This clone was detected only a few times. The chain joins TRBV7-2 to TRBJ2-3, with D perhaps matching TRBD2 (6 bases). Trimming pared 5 bases from V and 0 bases from J, leaving 15 bases between. Germline CDR1 is SGHTA and CDR2 is FQGNSA. This CDR3 comprises 16 residues. The CDR3 region has the DNA TGTGCCAGCAGCAGCCGACTAGGCTCTAGCACAGATACGCAGTATTTT. This translates into CASSSRLGSSTDTQYF.

The chain links TRBV7-8 to TRBJ1-5; TRBD1 matches at 10 bases. With 2 bases clipped from V and 1 base from J, the junction kept 5 bases outside the gene matches. Germline CDR1 and CDR2: SGHVS and FQNEAQ. The CDR3 consists of 17 residues. This chain's CDR3 is CASSLRGGQGSNQPQHF. CDR3 DNA sequence: TGTGCCAGCAGCTTAAGGGGGGGACAGGGGAGCAATCAGCCCCAGCATTTT.

The chain has TRBV7-2 and TRBJ2-3; D might be TRBD1 or TRBD2, each matching 6 bases. The germline V and J ends were trimmed by 5 bases and 8 bases, with 20 bases remaining between them. From germline, CDR1 is SGHTA and CDR2 FQGNSA. The CDR3 spans 15 residues. CDR3 sequence: CASSPEGLKGGTQYF. For the CDR3, the DNA is TGTGCCAGCAGCCCGGAAGGACTTAAGGGGGGTACGCAGTATTTT.

The V and J genes are TRBV4-1 and TRBJ2-5; 9 nucleotides line up with TRBD1. The length of the CDR3 is 16 residues. V dropped 1 base and J dropped 2; count of bases not matched to a gene: 5. The germline V gene has CDR1 MGHRA and CDR2 YSYEKL. The CDR3 is CASSQGRQGGQETQYF. The DNA of the CDR3 is TGCGCCAGCAGCCAAGGTAGACAGGGGGGGCAAGAGACCCAGTACTTC.

This CDR3 reads CASSIQGCHEQFF. CDR3 nucleotide sequence: TGTGCCAGCAGCATACAGGGGTGCCATGAGCAGTTCTTC. The V gene is TRBV21-1, the J gene TRBJ2-1; the table's D gene call, TRBD1, was not cross checked with the DNA. TRBV21-1 is given as a pseudogene. The CDR3 runs 13 residues.

The V and J genes are TRBV7-9 and TRBJ1-6, with D hard to call. The CDR3 runs 15 residues. Between the trimmed V and J ends, which lost 0 bases and 10 bases, there was a span of 13 bases. Germline CDR1 reads SEHNR; CDR2 reads FQNEAQ (reference sequence). This CDR3 reads CASSLASRSKSPLHF. DNA of the CDR3: TGTGCCAGCAGCTTAGCGAGTCGGAGCAAATCACCCCTCCACTTT.

This rearrangement joins TRBV4-3 to TRBJ2-7, with 7 bases lining up with TRBD2. Germline V gives CDR1 LGHNA, CDR2 YSLEER. V trimming: 1 base; J trimming: 7 bases; junction bases outside the gene matches: 7. This CDR3 is 14 amino acids long. Written as DNA, the CDR3 is TGCGCCAGCAGCCAAGTGGGAGGGTTCGGGGAGCAGTACTTC. It yields the protein CASSQVGGFGEQYF.

In its sample, this clone was seen once. The chain joins TRBV20-1 to TRBJ1-3, with D unclear. The CDR3 has 11 residues. Deletions cut 4 bases from V and 3 bases from J, with 4 bases between. Germline CDR1 reads DFQATT; CDR2 reads SNEGSKA (reference sequence). The CDR3 loop reads CSANLGNTIYF. For the CDR3, the DNA is TGCAGTGCTAATCTTGGAAACACCATATATTTT.

The chain employs TRBV7-2 and TRBJ2-7; 10 nucleotides align to TRBD2. The junction had 8 bases not matched to a gene; V was cut back by 4 bases and J by 2 bases. The CDR3 covers 16 residues. Germline V lookup: CDR1 SGHTA, CDR2 FQGNSA. CDR3 in DNA: TGTGCCAGCAGCTCAGCGGGGGGGCAGGTGGCCTACGAGCAGTACTTC. Residues: CASSSAGGQVAYEQYF.

The rearrangement uses TRBV6-5 and TRBJ1-4, with TRBD1 as a possible D gene (6 bases). V was cut by 8 bases and J by 16 bases, with 11 bases left in between. The CDR3 runs to 9 residues. CDR1 is MNHEY and CDR2 is SVGAGI in the germline V gene. The CDR3 sequence is CASGRGTFF. CDR3 nucleotide sequence: TGTGCCAGCGGGAGGGGGACGTTTTTT.

Of note for this clone: This sample also contains other DNA sequences that code for the same CDR3. The gene calls are TRBV30 and TRBJ1-1, with no clear D. Trimming shortened V by 1 base and J by 3 bases, and 6 bases separated the two germline ends. CDR3 length: 12 residues. CDR1 is GTSNPN, CDR2 SVGIG, per germline (reference sequence). The CDR3 spells CAWSDRDTEAFF. The CDR3 nucleotides are TGTGCCTGGAGTGACCGTGACACTGAAGCTTTCTTT.

V and J are TRBV21-1 and TRBJ1-3. TRBV21-1 is marked as a pseudogene. CDR3 length: 18 amino acids. The CDR3: CASSIPGLRGSAGNTIYF. DNA for the CDR3: TGTGCCAGCAGCATCCCCGGACTTCGAGGATCGGCTGGAAACACCATATATTTT.